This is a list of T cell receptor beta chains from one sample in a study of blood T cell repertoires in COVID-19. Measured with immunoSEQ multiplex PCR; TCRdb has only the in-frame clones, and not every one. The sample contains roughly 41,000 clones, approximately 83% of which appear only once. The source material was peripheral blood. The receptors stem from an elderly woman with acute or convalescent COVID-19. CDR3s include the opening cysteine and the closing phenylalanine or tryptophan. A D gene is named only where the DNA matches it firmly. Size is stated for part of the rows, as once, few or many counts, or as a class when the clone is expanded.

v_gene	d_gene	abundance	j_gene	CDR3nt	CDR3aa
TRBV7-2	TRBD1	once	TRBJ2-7	TGTGCCAGCAGCGCACCGGGACAGGGAACCGAGCAGTACTTC	CASSAPGQGTEQYF
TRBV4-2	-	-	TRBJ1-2	TGTGCCAGCAGCCAAGAATGGCACAGGCCCGGGAACTATGGCTACACCTTC	CASSQEWHRPGNYGYTF
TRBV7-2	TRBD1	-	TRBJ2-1	TGTGCCAGCAGCCCGGGACAGGGGGCTTCAAATGAGCAGTTCTTC	CASSPGQGASNEQFF
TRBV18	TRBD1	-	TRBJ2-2	TGTGCCAGCTCATTGGACAGGGCGAACACCGGGGAGCTGTTTTTT	CASSLDRANTGELFF
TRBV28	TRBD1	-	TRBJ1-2	TGTGCCAGCAGTCTCCCGCCGGGACAGGGGGCTGGCTACACCTTC	CASSLPPGQGAGYTF
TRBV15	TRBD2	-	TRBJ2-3	TGTGCCACCAGCAGGGTTGGCGGGGGATCAGATACGCAGTATTTT	CATSRVGGGSDTQYF
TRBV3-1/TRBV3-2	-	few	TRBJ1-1	TGTGCCAGCAGCCAAGACTGGAGGACTGAAGCTTTCTTT	CASSQDWRTEAFF
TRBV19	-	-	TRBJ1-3	TGTGCCAGTAGTACCCCCGGACAGCGCTCTGGAAACACCATATATTTT	CASSTPGQRSGNTIYF
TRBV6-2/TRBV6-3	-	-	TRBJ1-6	TGTGCCAGCAGTTACTCGGGGGGACGGGATTCACCCCTCCACTTT	CASSYSGGRDSPLHF
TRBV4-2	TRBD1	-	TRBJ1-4	TGTGCCAGCAGCCACGTGCCGGGACAGGGTGGAACGGGTAATGAAAAACTGTTTTTT	CASSHVPGQGGTGNEKLFF
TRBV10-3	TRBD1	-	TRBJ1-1	TGTGCCATCTCGAGGGGACAGGGTGGCACTGAAGCTTTCTTT	CAISRGQGGTEAFF
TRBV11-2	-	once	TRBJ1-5	TGTGCCAGCAGCTTAGCGGGGGGGGACAATCAGCCCCAGCATTTT	CASSLAGGDNQPQHF
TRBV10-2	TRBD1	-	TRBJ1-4	TGCGCCAGCAAAGGACAGGGTAAGGAAAAACTGTTTTTT	CASKGQGKEKLFF
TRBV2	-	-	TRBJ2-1	TGTGCCAGCGAGGGGCGGGGCAGGAATGAGCAGTTCTTC	CASEGRGRNEQFF
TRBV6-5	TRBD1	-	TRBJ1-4	TGTGCCAGCGGACGTGACAGGGCTGAAAAACTGTTTTTT	CASGRDRAEKLFF
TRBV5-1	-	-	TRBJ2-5	TGCGCCAGCAGCTTGGGGAGGAGCGGGCTCGGCGAAGAGACCCAGTACTTC	CASSLGRSGLGEETQYF
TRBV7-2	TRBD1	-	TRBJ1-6	TGTGCCAGCAGCTCCTTAACAGGGGCGTCACCCCTCCACTTT	CASSSLTGASPLHF
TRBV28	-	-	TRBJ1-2	TGTGCCAGCAGTTTGTCAGGAGATGAGGTCTGGAGGGGCTACACCTTC	CASSLSGDEVWRGYTF
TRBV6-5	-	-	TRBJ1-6	TGTGCCAGCGTTCCTATTTCACCCCTCCACTTT	CASVPISPLHF
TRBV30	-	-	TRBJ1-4	TGTGCCTGGAATGCGGGAGTTGGTGAACTGTTTTTT	CAWNAGVGELFF
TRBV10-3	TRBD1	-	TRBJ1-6	TGTGCCATCAGTGAACAGGACAGGGGGAATTCACCCCTCCACTTT	CAISEQDRGNSPLHF
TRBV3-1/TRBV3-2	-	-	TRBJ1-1	TGTGCCAGCAGCCGCCTAGAGGGCCACACTGAAGCTTTCTTT	CASSRLEGHTEAFF
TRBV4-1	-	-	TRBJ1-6	TGCGCCAGCAGCCAAGAAAACACTTCGGGGGATAATTCACCCCTCCACTTT	CASSQENTSGDNSPLHF
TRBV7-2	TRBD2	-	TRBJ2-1	TGTGCCAGCAGCCGCGGGACTAGCGGGTATTACAATGAGCAGTTCTTC	CASSRGTSGYYNEQFF
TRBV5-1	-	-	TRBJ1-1	TGCGCCAGCAGCTCGTCAACAGGGCTGAACACTGAAGCTTTCTTT	CASSSSTGLNTEAFF
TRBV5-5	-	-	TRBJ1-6	TGTGCCAGCAGCTCACAGGGTGGTAATTCACCCCTCCACTTT	CASSSQGGNSPLHF
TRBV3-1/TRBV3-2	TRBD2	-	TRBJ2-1	TGTGCCAGCAGCGGCTGGGCTAGCGGGGGGGCCCATGAGCAGTTCTTC	CASSGWASGGAHEQFF
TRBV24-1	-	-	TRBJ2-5	TGTGCCACCAGTGATTGGGGCAGACAAGAGACCCAGTACTTC	CATSDWGRQETQYF
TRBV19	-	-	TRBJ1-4	TGTGCCAGTAGTATGGCGGGCCAGGGGTTTGAAAAACTGTTTTTT	CASSMAGQGFEKLFF
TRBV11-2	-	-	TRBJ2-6	TGTGCCAGCAGCTCCAGGGCCTCTGGGGCCAACGTCCTGACTTTC	CASSSRASGANVLTF
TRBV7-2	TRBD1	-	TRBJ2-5	TGTGCCAGCAGCCGCGGGGACAGGGAGCAAGAGACCCAGTACTTC	CASSRGDREQETQYF
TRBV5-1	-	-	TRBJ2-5	TGCGCCAGCAGTCGGGGGGCCGGGGGCGCTGAGACCCAGTACTTC	CASSRGAGGAETQYF
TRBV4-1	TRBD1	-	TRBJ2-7	TGCGCCAGCAGCCAAGAGGCCGCCGGGGGACAGGGTTTTTCCGAGCAGTACTTC	CASSQEAAGGQGFSEQYF
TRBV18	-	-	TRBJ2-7	TGTGCCAGCTCACCGGACAGTCCCTACGAGCAGTACTTC	CASSPDSPYEQYF
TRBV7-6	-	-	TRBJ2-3	TGTGCCAGCAGCTTATCAGGGATAGACACAGATACGCAGTATTTT	CASSLSGIDTDTQYF
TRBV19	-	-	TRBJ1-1	TGTGCCAGTAGTATTGGAGGTGGGACTGAAGCTTTCTTT	CASSIGGGTEAFF
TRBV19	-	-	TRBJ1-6	TGTGCCAGTAGTATGGGCGACAGCCCAGGGTCCTATAATTCACCCCTCCACTTT	CASSMGDSPGSYNSPLHF
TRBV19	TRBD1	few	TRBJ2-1	TGTGCCAGTAGTACCATCCTCCGGGACAGGGGGTATGATGAGCAGTTCTTC	CASSTILRDRGYDEQFF
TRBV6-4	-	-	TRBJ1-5	TGTGCCAGCAGCGTGGCAGGCAATCAGCCCCAGCATTTT	CASSVAGNQPQHF
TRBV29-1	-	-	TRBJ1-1	TGCAGCGGGGGACTTGCGGACACTGAAGCTTTCTTT	CSGGLADTEAFF
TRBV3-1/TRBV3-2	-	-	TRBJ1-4	TGTGCCAGCAGCCAAGATTTTGGCAGTCCGAATGAAAAACTGTTTTTT	CASSQDFGSPNEKLFF
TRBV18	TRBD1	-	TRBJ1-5	TGTGCCAGCTCATCAAATCAGGGGGCGCAGAGACAGCCCCAGCATTTT	CASSSNQGAQRQPQHF
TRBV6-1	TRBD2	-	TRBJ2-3	TGTGCCAGCAGTGAAGGCGGGGGTCTCGGACGGAATACGCAGTATTTT	CASSEGGGLGRNTQYF
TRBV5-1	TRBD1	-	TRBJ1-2	TGCGCCAGCAGCCCCGGGACAGGGGATTTTGGCTACACCTTC	CASSPGTGDFGYTF
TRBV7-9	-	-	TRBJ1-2	TGTGCCAGCAGCGTCCAGGGTCATGGCTACACCTTC	CASSVQGHGYTF
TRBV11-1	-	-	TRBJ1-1	TGTGCCAGCAGCTTTCAGGGGAGGGGGACTGAAGCTTTCTTT	CASSFQGRGTEAFF
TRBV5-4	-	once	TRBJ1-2	TGTGCCAGCAGCTTGGAAATAGACACCGGCTACACCTTC	CASSLEIDTGYTF
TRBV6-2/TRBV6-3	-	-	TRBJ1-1	TGTGCCAGCAGTTATGGGAGAGGGCAGGGACACTTT	CASSYGRGQGHF
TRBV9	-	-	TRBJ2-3	TGTGCCAGCAGCGTACGAGGGTCGGGAGAATTAGATACGCAGTATTTT	CASSVRGSGELDTQYF
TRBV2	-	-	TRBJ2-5	TGTGCCAGCAGTGGAGGGGAGACCCAGTACTTC	CASSGGETQYF
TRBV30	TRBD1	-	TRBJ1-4	TGTGCCTGGAGTCCCAAAGGACAGGGAGGTGAAAAACTGTTTTTT	CAWSPKGQGGEKLFF
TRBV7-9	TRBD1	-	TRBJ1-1	TGTGCCAGCAGCCCGGGACAGGGCACTGAAGCTTTCTTT	CASSPGQGTEAFF
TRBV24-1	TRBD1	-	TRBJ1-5	TGTGCCACCGGGGCAGGGGGCGAGGGCAATCAGCCCCAGCATTTT	CATGAGGEGNQPQHF